The 29 T cell receptor beta chains reported below all come from one sample, sequenced in a study of CD4 T cells in relation to SARS-CoV-2 and coronaviruses. Unexposed donor CD4+ T cells date from about 2011-2018, before the COVID-19 pandemic. Clones were read by immunoSEQ multiplex PCR, and TCRdb kept only the in-frame ones, dropping some. Of under 65,000 clones in the sample, more than 80% were seen once. Specimen: memory CD4+ T cells from PBMCs. All receptors come from a human donor in good health.

V usage is TRBV6-1 and J usage is TRBJ2-3; 10 bases match TRBD1. CDR3 size: 15 residues. Trimming at V came to 0 bases and at J to 8 bases, leaving 5 bases not matched to a gene. The germline gives CDR1 MNHNS, CDR2 SASEGT. The CDR3 region is CASSEAGTGARTQYF. CDR3 nucleotides: TGTGCCAGCAGTGAAGCGGGGACAGGGGCTCGTACGCAGTATTTT.

The chain joins TRBV27 to TRBJ2-3; 9 bases line up with TRBD1. The length of the CDR3 is 18 residues. V was clipped by 5 bases and J by 1 base; unmatched bases: 13. The germline V gene encodes CDR1 MNHEY and CDR2 SMNVEV (reference sequence). The CDR3 loop reads CASSLFPTGGARTDTQYF. The CDR3 coding sequence is TGTGCCAGCAGTCTTTTCCCCACAGGGGGCGCACGCACAGATACGCAGTATTTT.

Only one count was recorded for this clone. The rearrangement joins TRBV14 to TRBJ1-6; D might be TRBD1 (6 bases). The CDR3 loop spans 15 amino acids. Trimming pared 4 bases from V and 5 bases from J, leaving 12 bases between. Germline CDR1 and CDR2: SGHDN and FVKESK. The CDR3 DNA reads as TGTGCCAGCAGCCTCACGGACAGCAATAATTCACCCCTCCACTTT. This gives the protein CASSLTDSNNSPLHF.

This clone came up a few times. V gene TRBV28 combines with J gene TRBJ2-1, with D possibly TRBD2 on 5 matching bases. Germline assignment: CDR1 MDHEN and CDR2 SYDVKM. The CDR3 runs to 15 residues. Trimming removed 4 bases from V and 4 bases from J, with 14 bases in between. Here the CDR3 reads CASSSRRVKYNEQFF. The DNA for the CDR3 is TGTGCCAGCAGTTCGAGGCGGGTGAAGTACAATGAGCAGTTCTTC.

The V call is TRBV7-7, the J call TRBJ2-7; 7 nucleotides line up with TRBD2. Germline CDR1 reads SSHAT; CDR2 reads FNYEAQ (reference sequence). CDR3 length equals 15 residues. V dropped 2 bases and J dropped 2; count of bases not matched to a gene: 6. CDR3 amino acids: CASSLRASGPYEQYF. The DNA for the CDR3 is TGTGCCAGCAGCTTAAGGGCTAGCGGACCCTACGAGCAGTACTTC.

This chain uses TRBV6-5 with TRBJ2-3; D assignment may be TRBD1 or TRBD2 (6 bases each). CDR3 length: 16 residues. Germline V gives CDR1 MNHEY, CDR2 SVGAGI. Trimming shortened V by 3 bases and J by 0 bases, and 13 bases separated the two germline ends. CDR3 sequence: CASSYRGRTSTDTQYF. CDR3 DNA: TGTGCCAGCAGTTATAGGGGGAGGACTAGCACAGATACGCAGTATTTT.

The genes are TRBV10-2 and TRBJ2-3; 9 nucleotides align to TRBD1. Germline V gives CDR1 WSHSY, CDR2 SAAADI. J gave up 4 bases and V 4 bases, and 6 bases lay outside the gene matches. The CDR3 contains 15 residues. The CDR3 sequence is CASSASGQGADTQYF. The CDR3 DNA reads as TGCGCCAGCAGTGCCTCGGGACAGGGCGCAGATACGCAGTATTTT.

This chain connects TRBV7-9 to TRBJ2-5, with D possibly being TRBD2 (5 bases). The CDR3 has 12 residues. The germline CDR1 and CDR2 sequences are SEHNR and FQNEAQ (reference sequence). V lost 5 bases, J lost 6 bases, and 10 bases lay in between. Written as DNA, the CDR3 is TGTGCCAGCAGCGGGTCCGGGAAGACCCAGTACTTC. It yields the protein CASSGSGKTQYF.

The gene calls are TRBV27 and TRBJ2-2; TRBD1 matches 11 bases. The germline V gene encodes CDR1 MNHEY and CDR2 SMNVEV (reference sequence). Unmatched junction bases numbered 11, after V lost 5 bases and J lost 6 bases. The CDR3 runs to 17 residues. CDR3 sequence: CASSMDRGRFFAGELFF. The CDR3 bases are TGTGCCAGCAGTATGGACAGGGGGCGCTTTTTTGCCGGGGAGCTGTTTTTT.

The rearrangement links TRBV2 to TRBJ1-6; no clear D. The V end lost 3 bases, the J end lost 0 bases, and 6 bases lay between the germline ends. The CDR3 totals 15 residues. Germline V lookup: CDR1 SNHLY, CDR2 FYNNEI. CDR3 DNA sequence: TGTGCCAGCAGTGACTTGAGCTCCTATAATTCACCCCTCCACTTT. Its protein product is CASSDLSSYNSPLHF.

This clone was picked up a small number of times. The J gene is TRBJ2-1, the V gene TRBV5-1, with 9 bases identical to TRBD2. Trimming removed 5 bases from V and 8 bases from J; junction bases left unmatched: 11. Germline assignment: CDR1 SGHRS and CDR2 YFSETQ. CDR3 length: 15 amino acids. The CDR3, as DNA: TGCGCCAGCAGACTAAGCGGGAGGACCAACGATGAGCAGTTCTTC. Encoded protein: CASRLSGRTNDEQFF.

This chain connects TRBV28 to TRBJ2-1; 10 bases are a match to TRBD2. This CDR3 region has 15 residues. Germline lookup yields CDR1 MDHEN and CDR2 SYDVKM. The junction had 8 bases not matched to a gene; V was cut back by 6 bases and J by 6 bases. The CDR3 DNA sequence: TGTGCCAGCAGATCCGGGACTAGCGAGAGCAATGAGCAGTTCTTC. Translated: CASRSGTSESNEQFF.

The chain couples TRBV5-1 to TRBJ1-3; 7 bases map to TRBD1. Germline V CDR1 and CDR2: SGHRS, YFSETQ. The CDR3 runs to 17 residues. Trimming at V came to 2 bases and at J to 3 bases, leaving 11 bases not matched to a gene. The CDR3 loop reads CASSFGKDRVGGNTIYF. Here the CDR3 DNA reads TGCGCCAGCAGCTTTGGGAAAGACAGGGTTGGTGGAAACACCATATATTTT. The full variable domain, rest sourced from reference TRBV5-1 and TRBJ1-3, is KAGVTQTPRYLIKTRGQQVTLSCSPISGHRSVSWYQQTPGQGLQFLFEYFSETQRNKGNFPGRFSGRQFSNSRSEMNVSTLELGDSALYLCASSFGKDRVGGNTIYFGEGSWLTVV.

In this sample, this clone turned up once. The chain uses TRBV7-2 and TRBJ1-1; D is ambiguous. Germline V gene lookup returns CDR1 SGHTA and CDR2 FQGNSA. The CDR3 length is 14 residues. Trimming cost V 1 base and J 1 base, with 7 bases left between them. The CDR3 region has the DNA TGTGCCAGCAGCTTAGACAGTCCGAACACTGAAGCTTTCTTT. Translating gives CASSLDSPNTEAFF.

The chain carries TRBV19 and TRBJ2-7; D possibly matches TRBD1 or TRBD2 (5 bases each). V lost 4 bases and J lost 2, with 9 bases in between. Germline V gene data show CDR1 as LNHDA and CDR2 as SQIVND (reference sequence). CDR3 size: 13 residues. Written as DNA, the CDR3 is TGTGCCAGTAGTACAGGGACCCCCTACGAGCAGTACTTC. It translates to CASSTGTPYEQYF.

CDR3 protein: CASRHRGGGNEQYF. The CDR3 DNA sequence: TGTGCCAGCAGACACCGCGGTGGCGGGAATGAGCAGTACTTC. This chain connects TRBV27 to TRBJ2-7, with D possibly TRBD2 on 6 matching bases. V lost 6 bases to trimming and J lost 7 bases, with 19 bases between them. This CDR3 has 14 amino acids. The germline CDR1 and CDR2 sequences are MNHEY and SMNVEV (reference sequence).

CDR3 loop: CASSATSKYTGELFF. DNA of the CDR3: TGTGCCAGCAGTGCGACTAGCAAGTACACCGGGGAGCTGTTTTTT. This chain joins TRBV27 and TRBJ2-2, with 7 bases matching TRBD2. After removal of 5 bases from V and 3 bases from J, the junction contained 6 bases not matched to a gene. The CDR3 runs 15 residues. CDR1 MNHEY and CDR2 SMNVEV come from the germline V gene (reference sequence).

The CDR3 loop is CASSQPDRDIQYF. The CDR3 coding sequence is TGTGCCAGCAGTCAACCGGACAGGGACATTCAGTACTTC. The gene calls are TRBV7-9 and TRBJ2-4, with 8 bases identical to TRBD1. Germline V gene lookup returns CDR1 SEHNR and CDR2 FQNEAQ (reference sequence). V was pared by 6 bases and J by 8 bases, with 6 bases of the junction left unmatched. The CDR3 has 13 amino acids.

With regard to this clone: Additional DNA sequences in this sample encode the identical CDR3. The V gene is TRBV4-2, the J gene TRBJ1-4, with 8 nucleotides matching TRBD1. J lost 8 bases, V lost 4 bases, and 6 bases had no gene match. The germline gives CDR1 LGHNA, CDR2 YNFKEQ. CDR3 size: 14 residues. CDR3 coding DNA: TGTGCCAGCAGCCCCGGACAGGGTCACGAAAAACTGTTTTTT. Translated, it gives CASSPGQGHEKLFF.

The V call is TRBV5-1, the J call TRBJ2-3, with TRBD2 matching 9 bases. Trimming at V came to 5 bases and at J to 1 base, leaving 2 bases not matched to a gene. This CDR3 spans 14 amino acids. Germline V gene data show CDR1 as SGHRS and CDR2 as YFSETQ. The CDR3 coding sequence is TGCGCCAGCAGGACTAGCGGACGCACAGATACGCAGTATTTT. Its translation is CASRTSGRTDTQYF.

DNA for the CDR3: TGTGCCAGCAGCGGGGTGGGGAACAATGAGCAGTTCTTC. Translation: CASSGVGNNEQFF. This chain joins TRBV2 and TRBJ2-1, with D possibly matching TRBD2 (5 bases). Germline V CDR1 and CDR2: SNHLY, FYNNEI. Trimming cost V 6 bases and J 5 bases, with 11 bases left between them. The CDR3 covers 13 residues.

The V and J genes are TRBV11-2 and TRBJ1-6; 7 nucleotides agree with TRBD1. After removal of 2 bases from V and 7 bases from J, the junction contained 5 bases not matched to a gene. The CDR3 runs 15 residues. The germline V gene has CDR1 SGHAT and CDR2 FQNNGV. CDR3 amino acids: CASSLPTGVNSPLHF. The DNA for the CDR3 is TGTGCCAGCAGCTTACCAACAGGGGTCAATTCACCCCTCCACTTT.

The V and J genes are TRBV24-1 and TRBJ2-1; maybe TRBD1 (6 bases). The CDR3 has 14 amino acids. V dropped 3 bases and J dropped 10 bases, with 15 bases sitting between them. The germline CDR1 and CDR2 sequences are KGHDR and SFDVKD. CDR3 protein: CATSDPLGGREQFF. CDR3 in DNA: TGTGCCACCAGTGATCCCTTAGGGGGACGGGAGCAGTTCTTC.

The chain has TRBV5-1 and TRBJ2-1; D is possibly TRBD1 (6 bases). Trimming shortened V by 5 bases and J by 3 bases, and 15 bases separated the two germline ends. This CDR3 region has 15 residues. CDR1 and CDR2 from the germline V gene are SGHRS and YFSETQ. CDR3 bases: TGCGCCAGCAGTAGCCTGGACAGTAGCTACAATGAGCAGTTCTTC. The encoded protein is CASSSLDSSYNEQFF.

The chain links TRBV30 to TRBJ2-1; D gene uncertain. V lost 1 base and J 11 bases, leaving 6 bases between the germline ends. From germline, CDR1 is GTSNPN and CDR2 SVGIG (reference sequence). The CDR3 covers 10 residues. CDR3 sequence: CAWSGPQQFF. The DNA for the CDR3 is TGTGCCTGGAGTGGGCCTCAGCAGTTCTTC.

J is TRBJ1-2 and V is TRBV6-5; 7 bases are shared with TRBD1. Germline V gene sequence: CDR1 MNHEY, CDR2 SVGAGI. The CDR3 consists of 16 residues. With 0 bases clipped from V and 4 bases from J, the junction kept 8 bases outside the gene matches. The CDR3 here is CASSYSLAGDSYGYTF. As DNA, the CDR3 is TGTGCCAGCAGTTACTCGTTAGCCGGGGACAGCTATGGCTACACCTTC.

This chain links TRBV19 with TRBJ1-5, with 12 bases aligning to TRBD1. CDR1 and CDR2 from the germline V gene are LNHDA and SQIVND (reference sequence). The V segment lost 8 bases and the J segment 1 base; nucleotides outside the gene matches: 6. The CDR3 is made up of 16 amino acids. The chain's CDR3 is CASGRDRGQSNQPQHF. The CDR3, as DNA: TGTGCCAGTGGCCGGGACAGGGGGCAGAGCAATCAGCCCCAGCATTTT.

The chain recombines TRBV24-1 with TRBJ2-5, with a weak D call TRBD1 (6 bases). Germline V gene sequence: CDR1 KGHDR, CDR2 SFDVKD. The CDR3 spans 13 residues. V was trimmed by 7 bases and J by 2 bases, leaving 10 bases between them. The CDR3 nucleotides are TGTGCCACCAGCCCAGGGGTACAAGAGACCCAGTACTTC. Its protein product is CATSPGVQETQYF.

This chain links TRBV27 with TRBJ1-2; 7 bases map to TRBD1. From germline, CDR1 is MNHEY and CDR2 SMNVEV (reference sequence). The CDR3 sequence is 14 residues long. The trim removed 8 bases at V and 1 base at J, leaving 7 bases unmatched. Here the CDR3 reads CASRQTGSNYGYTF. The CDR3 DNA reads as TGTGCCAGCCGCCAGACAGGGAGTAACTATGGCTACACCTTC.